Detailed here is one T cell receptor (beta chain). The antigen is undetermined. These data belong to a study of vaccination effects on CD4 cells after COVID-19. General observations from the study: Marked clonal contraction of infection- and vaccine-induced clones was seen late after vaccination. Healthy vaccinees' vaccine-induced clones included only 1 of 255 that recognized common cold coronaviruses.

Data came from immunoSEQ multiplex PCR; TCRdb stores just in-frame clones and leaves some out. The table lists about 71,000 clones, 80% of them singletons. The V end lost 3 bases, the J end lost 6 bases, and 9 bases lay between the germline ends. The V gene's germline CDR1 is KGHSH and CDR2 LQKENI. The CDR3 runs to 13 residues. Antigen-specific CD4+ T cells were first expanded with viral peptide pools by the ViraFEST assay and only then sequenced. At the end of over 8 days of culture, CD4+ T cells were isolated. The vaccine recipients had no prior SARS-CoV-2 infection, with negative nucleocapsid antibodies. The culture medium for 1.5 million to 2 million PBMC per well included approximately 10 IU/ml IL-2 and around 10 ug/ml peptides. In the cultures, half the medium was exchanged for IL-2 medium on days 3 and 7.

This clonotype was sampled from a human donor who received a COVID-19 vaccine. The V call is TRBV18, the J call TRBJ1-5; D gene unclear. The sample here was CD4+ T cells from PBMCs cultured with SARS-CoV-2 spike peptides, taken before COVID-19 vaccination. This CDR3 is CASSPVGGQPQHF. The CDR3 DNA follows: TGTGCCAGCTCACCGGTGGGTGGTCAGCCCCAGCATTTT.